The rows below give T cell receptor beta chains drawn from one sample of a study of T cell responses to AZD1222 COVID-19 vaccine. Measured with immunoSEQ multiplex PCR; TCRdb has only the in-frame clones, and not every one. This table has some 120,000 clones, 80% to 95% appearing once. Material: peripheral blood, obtained on day 0 of MenACWY control vaccination. The source of these receptors is an adult in good health. Both conserved end residues are part of each CDR3. Each record gives: J gene, D gene, V gene, CDR3 DNA, CDR3 protein. A D gene is named only where the DNA matches it firmly.

j_gene: TRBJ2-5
d_gene: -
v_gene: TRBV27
CDR3nt: TGTGCCAGCAGTTTATACCGGGACAACCAAGAGACCCAGTACTTC
CDR3aa: CASSLYRDNQETQYF

j_gene: TRBJ2-3
d_gene: -
v_gene: TRBV28
CDR3nt: TGTGCCAGCAGTTCCGGGGTGGGCACAGATACGCAGTATTTT
CDR3aa: CASSSGVGTDTQYF

j_gene: TRBJ2-7
d_gene: TRBD2
v_gene: TRBV4-1
CDR3nt: TGCGCCAGCAGCCAAGATTTAAGCGGGGGGAACGAGCAGTACTTC
CDR3aa: CASSQDLSGGNEQYF

j_gene: TRBJ1-4
d_gene: -
v_gene: TRBV7-9
CDR3nt: TGTGCCAGCAGCTTAGCCCACAGTACTAATGAAAAACTGTTTTTT
CDR3aa: CASSLAHSTNEKLFF

j_gene: TRBJ1-6
d_gene: -
v_gene: TRBV14
CDR3nt: TGTGCCAGCAGCCATGATAATAGGGGGTCACCCCTCCACTTT
CDR3aa: CASSHDNRGSPLHF

j_gene: TRBJ2-2
d_gene: -
v_gene: TRBV7-2
CDR3nt: TGTGCCAGCAGCTTAGCGCACGCCAACACCGGGGAGCTGTTTTTT
CDR3aa: CASSLAHANTGELFF

j_gene: TRBJ2-2
d_gene: TRBD1
v_gene: TRBV20-1
CDR3nt: TGCAGTGCTAGTCCCACAGGGGCCGGAACCGGGGAGCTGTTTTTT
CDR3aa: CSASPTGAGTGELFF

j_gene: TRBJ2-5
d_gene: -
v_gene: TRBV5-4
CDR3nt: TGTGCCAGCAGCCAGAGACGTGAAGAGACCCAGTACTTC
CDR3aa: CASSQRREETQYF

j_gene: TRBJ1-1
d_gene: -
v_gene: TRBV19
CDR3nt: TGTGCCAGTAGTATGGTCGGGTTGAACACTGAAGCTTTCTTT
CDR3aa: CASSMVGLNTEAFF

j_gene: TRBJ2-2
d_gene: TRBD1
v_gene: TRBV14
CDR3nt: TGTGCCAGCAGCCAAGCTACAGGGGGCATCGGGGAGCTGTTTTTT
CDR3aa: CASSQATGGIGELFF

j_gene: TRBJ2-7
d_gene: -
v_gene: TRBV4-2
CDR3nt: TGTGCCAGCAGCCAAGAACCGCGGGATAGCTCCTACGAGCAGTACTTC
CDR3aa: CASSQEPRDSSYEQYF

j_gene: TRBJ2-4
d_gene: -
v_gene: TRBV21-1
CDR3nt: TGTGCCAGCAGCAGTGGCAGCATTCTAGCCAAAAACATTCAGTACTTC
CDR3aa: CASSSGSILAKNIQYF

j_gene: TRBJ1-5
d_gene: TRBD1
v_gene: TRBV19
CDR3nt: TGTGCCAGCACCGACAGGGGTCAGCCCCAGCATTTT
CDR3aa: CASTDRGQPQHF

j_gene: TRBJ2-3
d_gene: TRBD1
v_gene: TRBV7-3
CDR3nt: TGTGCCAGCAGCGCAGGGACAGGGTTGGTGGGCACAGATACGCAGTATTTT
CDR3aa: CASSAGTGLVGTDTQYF